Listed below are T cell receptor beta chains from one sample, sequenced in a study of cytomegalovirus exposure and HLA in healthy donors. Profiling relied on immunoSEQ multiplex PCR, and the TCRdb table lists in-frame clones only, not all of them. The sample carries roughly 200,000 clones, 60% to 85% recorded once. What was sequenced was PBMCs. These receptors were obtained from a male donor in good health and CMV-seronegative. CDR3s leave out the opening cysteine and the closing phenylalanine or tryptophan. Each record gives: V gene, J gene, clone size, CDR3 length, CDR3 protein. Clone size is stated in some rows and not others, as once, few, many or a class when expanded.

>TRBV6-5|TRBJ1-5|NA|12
ASSWSGGNQPQH
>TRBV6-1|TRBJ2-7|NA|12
ASSAGRSSYEQY
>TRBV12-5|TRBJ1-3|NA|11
ASGTGVGNTIY
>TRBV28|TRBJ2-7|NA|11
ASGLAGGDEQY
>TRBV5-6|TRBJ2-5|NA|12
ASSSDSLGETQY
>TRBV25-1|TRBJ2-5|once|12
ASSDPDTQETQY
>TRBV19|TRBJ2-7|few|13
ASSGLAGPPYEQY
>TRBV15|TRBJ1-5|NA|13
ATSISRAWNQPQH
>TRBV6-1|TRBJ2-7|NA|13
ASSGPGQGAGEQY
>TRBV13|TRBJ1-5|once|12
ASTWGRGRQPQH
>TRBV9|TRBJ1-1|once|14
ASSPQAGALNTEAF
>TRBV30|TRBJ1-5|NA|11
AWSVTGDQPQH
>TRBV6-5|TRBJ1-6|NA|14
ASSYDTPGRDSPLH
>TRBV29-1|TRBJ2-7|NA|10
SAGTGSYEQY
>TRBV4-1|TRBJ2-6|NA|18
ASSRGGASGLEAGANVLT
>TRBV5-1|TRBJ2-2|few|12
ATQKQPTAGELF
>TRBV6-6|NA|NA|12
ASGPQGISYEQY
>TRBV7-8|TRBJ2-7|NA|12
ASSLAPPGVEQY
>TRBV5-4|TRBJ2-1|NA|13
ASSLGASGYNEQF
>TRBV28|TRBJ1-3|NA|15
ASSFGDRGPSGNTIY